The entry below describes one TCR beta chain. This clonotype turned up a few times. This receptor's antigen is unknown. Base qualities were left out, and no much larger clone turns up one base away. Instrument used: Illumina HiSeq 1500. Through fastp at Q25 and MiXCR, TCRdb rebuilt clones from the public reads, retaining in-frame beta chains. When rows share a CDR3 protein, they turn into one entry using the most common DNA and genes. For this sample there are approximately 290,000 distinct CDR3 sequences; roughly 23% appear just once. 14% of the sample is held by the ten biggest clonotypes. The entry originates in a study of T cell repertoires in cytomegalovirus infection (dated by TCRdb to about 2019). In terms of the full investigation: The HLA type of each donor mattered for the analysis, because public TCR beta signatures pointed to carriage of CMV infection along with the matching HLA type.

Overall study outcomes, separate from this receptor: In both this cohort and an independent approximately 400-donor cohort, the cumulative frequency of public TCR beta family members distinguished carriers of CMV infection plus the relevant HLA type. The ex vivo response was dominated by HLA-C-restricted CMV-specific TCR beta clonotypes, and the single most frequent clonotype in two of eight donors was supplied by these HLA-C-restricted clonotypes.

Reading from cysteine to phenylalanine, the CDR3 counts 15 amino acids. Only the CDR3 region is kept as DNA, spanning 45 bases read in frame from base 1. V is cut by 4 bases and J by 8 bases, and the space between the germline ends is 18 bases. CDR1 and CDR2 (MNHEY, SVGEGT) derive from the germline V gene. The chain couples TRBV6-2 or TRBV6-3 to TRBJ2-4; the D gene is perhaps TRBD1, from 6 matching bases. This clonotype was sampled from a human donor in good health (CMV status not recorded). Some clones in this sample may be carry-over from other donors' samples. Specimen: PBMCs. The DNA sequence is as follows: TGTGCCAGCAGTTCAGGGGACACCCCAGGACACATTCAGTACTTC. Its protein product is CASSSGDTPGHIQYF.